The 32 T cell receptor beta chains reported below all come from one sample, sequenced in a study of PD-L1 blockade in urothelial cancer. The time point was: peripheral blood 6 weeks after treatment start. Repertoires were generated with immunoSEQ multiplex PCR, while TCRdb's copy carries only in-frame clones and drops some. This table has about 45,000 clones, around 80% appearing once. The sample in question was PBMCs, obtained around atezolizumab (anti-PD-L1) treatment. These receptors were obtained from a man aged 60 to 75 with urothelial cancer.

J is TRBJ1-1 and V is TRBV2; the D is unclear. The CDR3 runs 12 residues. V was pared by 8 bases and J by 2 bases, with 9 bases between. Germline lookup yields CDR1 SNHLY and CDR2 FYNNEI. This CDR3 is CASREANTEAFF. CDR3 DNA: TGTGCCAGCCGGGAGGCCAACACTGAAGCTTTCTTT.

The chain has TRBV5-1 and TRBJ1-1; 8 bases are a match to TRBD1. CDR1 SGHRS and CDR2 YFSETQ come from the germline V gene. There are 15 residues in the CDR3. V shed 4 bases and J 3 bases; nucleotides not matched to a gene: 8. CDR3 region: CASSTHRGLDTEAFF. The CDR3 nucleotides read TGCGCCAGCAGCACCCACAGGGGGTTAGACACTGAAGCTTTCTTT. The full variable domain, in which reference TRBV5-1 and TRBJ1-1 provide the parts outside the CDR3, is KAGVTQTPRYLIKTRGQQVTLSCSPISGHRSVSWYQQTPGQGLQFLFEYFSETQRNKGNFPGRFSGRQFSNSRSEMNVSTLELGDSALYLCASSTHRGLDTEAFFGQGTRLTVV.

The chain combines TRBV2 with TRBJ2-1; 10 bases line up with TRBD1. The CDR3 length is 13 residues. Trimming at V came to 10 bases and at J to 4 bases, leaving 4 bases not matched to a gene. Germline lookup yields CDR1 SNHLY and CDR2 FYNNEI. For the CDR3, the DNA is TGTGCCACCGGACAGGGGGGTTACAATGAGCAGTTCTTC. This codes for CATGQGGYNEQFF. Together with reference TRBV2 and TRBJ2-1, the CDR3 gives the full variable domain: EPEVTQTPSHQVTQMGQEVILRCVPISNHLYFYWYRQILGQKVEFLVSFYNNEISEKSEIFDDQFSVERPDGSNFTLKIRSTKLEDSAMYFCATGQGGYNEQFFGPGTRLTVL.

The V call is TRBV4-2, the J call TRBJ2-5, with TRBD2 matching over 8 bases. Germline V CDR1 and CDR2: LGHNA, YNFKEQ. This CDR3 region has 16 residues. Germline trimming cut 0 bases from V and 4 bases from J; bases unmatched to any gene: 7. The CDR3 is CASSQDGAGELETQYF. DNA for the CDR3: TGTGCCAGCAGCCAAGATGGAGCGGGGGAGCTAGAGACCCAGTACTTC.

J is TRBJ2-3 and V is TRBV19, with a tentative D call TRBD1 (6 bases). Per the germline V gene, CDR1 is LNHDA and CDR2 is SQIVND (reference sequence). Trimming removed 6 bases at V and 3 bases at J, with 13 bases between. The length of the CDR3 is 14 residues. CDR3 bases: TGTGCCAGTAGACAAAGGCAGGGGACAGATACGCAGTATTTT. It yields the protein CASRQRQGTDTQYF.

The chain carries TRBV6-6 and TRBJ2-1, with 7 nucleotides matching TRBD1. Germline assignment: CDR1 MNHNY and CDR2 SVGAGI (reference sequence). The trim removed 6 bases at V and 10 bases at J, leaving 9 bases unmatched. The CDR3 has 13 residues. The CDR3 DNA is TGTGCCAGCAGCTCCGACAGGGTTGGGGAGCAGTTCTTC. This encodes CASSSDRVGEQFF.

This clone was picked up many times. The rearrangement uses TRBV5-1 and TRBJ2-7; 10 nucleotides match TRBD1. Germline CDR1 reads SGHRS; CDR2 reads YFSETQ. There are 15 residues in the CDR3. V shed 2 bases, J shed 0 bases, and the junction held 2 bases outside the gene matches. CDR3 in amino acids: CASSLGQGGSYEQYF. The CDR3 nucleotides read TGCGCCAGCAGCTTAGGACAGGGGGGCTCCTACGAGCAGTACTTC.

This rearrangement joins TRBV2 to TRBJ2-3, with 9 positions matching TRBD2. The V and J ends lost 5 bases and 1 base, in that order; junction bases with no gene match: 1. CDR1 and CDR2 (germline): SNHLY, FYNNEI. CDR3 length: 14 residues. The CDR3 is CASSRLAGTDTQYF. DNA for the CDR3: TGTGCCAGCAGTAGACTAGCGGGCACAGATACGCAGTATTTT.

V and J are TRBV13 and TRBJ2-5, with 10 positions matching TRBD2. Germline assignment: CDR1 PRHDT and CDR2 FYEKMQ (reference sequence). V shed 2 bases and J 4 bases; nucleotides not matched to a gene: 4. CDR3 length equals 15 residues. CDR3 DNA sequence: TGTGCCAGCAGCTTAAAGTTAGCGGGAGGAGAGACCCAGTACTTC. It specifies CASSLKLAGGETQYF.

This clone was detected a few times. The V gene is TRBV28, the J gene TRBJ2-7; a possible D gene is TRBD2 (5 bases). This CDR3 comprises 15 residues. V lost 5 bases, J lost 0 bases, and 14 bases lay in between. Germline-derived CDR1 and CDR2 are MDHEN and SYDVKM. CDR3 sequence reads: CASSLTGYPSYEQYF. Written as DNA, the CDR3 is TGTGCCAGCAGTCTTACGGGGTATCCCTCCTACGAGCAGTACTTC.

The CDR3 region is CASRSTEAHKYGYTF. CDR3 DNA sequence: TGTGCCAGTAGATCGACAGAGGCCCACAAGTATGGCTACACCTTC. The rearrangement links TRBV19 to TRBJ1-2, with D tentatively TRBD1 (5 bases). V lost 6 bases and J 5 bases, leaving 19 bases between the germline ends. The CDR3 extends over 15 amino acids. Looked up from germline, CDR1 is LNHDA and CDR2 is SQIVND (reference sequence).

The sample holds a few counts of this clone. CDR3 nucleotide sequence: TGTGCCAGCAGTGACCATGGGACAGGGGGATTACGGGGCTACACCTTC. Its protein product is CASSDHGTGGLRGYTF. The genes are TRBV25-1 and TRBJ1-2; 11 bases align to TRBD1. Germline V gene lookup returns CDR1 MGHDK and CDR2 SYGVNS. The CDR3 contains 16 residues. The V and J ends lost 3 bases and 8 bases, in that order; junction bases with no gene match: 11.

V and J are TRBV28 and TRBJ2-7; TRBD1 matches 7 bases. The V and J ends lost 6 bases and 3 bases, in that order; junction bases with no gene match: 2. The CDR3 has 12 amino acids. Germline V gene sequence: CDR1 MDHEN, CDR2 SYDVKM. In DNA form, the CDR3 reads TGTGCCAGCAGAAGGGGGCTCTACGAGCAGTACTTC. Protein sequence: CASRRGLYEQYF.

The chain couples TRBV30 to TRBJ2-7; TRBD1 is a possible D gene (5 bases). Germline CDR1 reads GTSNPN; CDR2 reads SVGIG (reference sequence). The V gene lost 0 bases and the J gene lost 9 bases, with 18 bases spanning the gap. The CDR3 contains 14 residues. CDR3 amino acids: CAWSVSPGNPVQYF. CDR3 nucleotides: TGTGCCTGGAGTGTAAGTCCAGGGAACCCTGTGCAGTACTTC.

The chain combines TRBV23-1 with TRBJ2-2; D gene uncertain. TRBV23-1 is classed as an ORF, of uncertain function. This CDR3 is built from 17 residues. Trimming cost V 6 bases and J 4 bases, with 21 bases left between them. The DNA of the CDR3 is TGCGCCAGCAGGCGAGGCGCGAAGACCCTGGGCACCGGGGAGCTGTTTTTT. Amino acid sequence: CASRRGAKTLGTGELFF.

The V gene is TRBV30, the J gene TRBJ2-3; no firm D call. The V and J ends lost 2 bases and 3 bases respectively, with 6 bases between them. CDR3 length equals 12 residues. Germline-derived CDR1 and CDR2 are GTSNPN and SVGIG (reference sequence). The CDR3 DNA sequence: TGTGCCTGGAGTCCGACTACAGATACGCAGTATTTT. Residues: CAWSPTTDTQYF.

This clone was counted once. This rearrangement joins TRBV5-1 to TRBJ2-3, with TRBD2 matching over 15 bases. CDR3 size: 17 residues. Germline V CDR1 and CDR2: SGHRS, YFSETQ. With 4 bases clipped from V and 4 bases from J, the junction kept 7 bases outside the gene matches. In DNA, the CDR3 is TGCGCCAGCAGCCCGGGACTAGCGGGGGGCCGGGCAGATACGCAGTATTTT. Translated, it gives CASSPGLAGGRADTQYF.

This clone was counted once. The CDR3 reads CASSPGQGNTEAFF. The CDR3 bases are TGTGCCAGCAGCCCAGGACAGGGGAACACTGAAGCTTTCTTT. The chain recombines TRBV5-4 with TRBJ1-1; 8 bases align to TRBD1. Germline V gene sequence: CDR1 SGHNT, CDR2 YYREEE (reference sequence). With 4 bases clipped from V and 1 base from J, the junction kept 3 bases outside the gene matches. The CDR3 runs to 14 residues.

The rearrangement joins TRBV7-2 to TRBJ2-1; TRBD2 might be the D (6 bases). CDR3 length: 15 amino acids. Deletions cut 5 bases from V and 2 bases from J, with 13 bases between. CDR1 is SGHTA and CDR2 is FQGNSA in the germline V gene. The DNA for the CDR3 is TGTGCCAGCAGCGCGACTAGGGCCACCTACAATGAGCAGTTCTTC. It is translated as CASSATRATYNEQFF. The full variable domain, with the rest looked up from reference TRBV7-2 and TRBJ2-1, is GAGVSQSPSNKVTEKGKDVELRCDPISGHTALYWYRQSLGQGLEFLIYFQGNSAPDKSGLPSDRFSAERTGGSVSTLTIQRTQQEDSAVYLCASSATRATYNEQFFGPGTRLTVL.

Note on this clone: Germline is not matched at one junction end, which may reflect a read error. This same CDR3 is encoded by further DNA sequences in the sample. The chain combines TRBV2 with TRBJ2-7; possibly TRBD1 for D (6 bases). The CDR3 has 14 amino acids. CDR1 and CDR2 (germline): SNHLY, FYNNEI. CDR3 in DNA: TGTGCTAGCAGTGAACCCCTCGTGGGGGCCGAGCAGTACTTC. This translates into CASSEPLVGAEQYF.

The chain employs TRBV11-3 and TRBJ2-3, with 10 nucleotides matching TRBD2. CDR1 is SGHNT and CDR2 is YENEEA in the germline V gene. The CDR3 is 13 amino acids. After removal of 6 bases from V and 8 bases from J, the junction contained 5 bases not matched to a gene. CDR3 amino acids: CASSRTSGGTQYF. CDR3 DNA: TGTGCCAGCAGTCGGACTAGCGGCGGTACGCAGTATTTT.

This sequence joins TRBV5-1 and TRBJ2-3; 11 bases match TRBD2. The CDR3 sequence is 14 residues long. V gave up 7 bases and J gave up 3 bases; unmatched junction bases: 4. Germline assignment: CDR1 SGHRS and CDR2 YFSETQ. CDR3 protein: CASWASGGTDTQYF. DNA of the CDR3: TGCGCCAGCTGGGCTAGCGGGGGGACAGATACGCAGTATTTT.

The J gene is TRBJ2-1, the V gene TRBV9; D might be TRBD2 (6 bases). This CDR3 spans 16 amino acids. V lost 4 bases to trimming and J lost 2 bases, with 16 bases between them. In germline, CDR1 is SGDLS, CDR2 YYNGEE. The CDR3 spells CASSPPSGVPYNEQFF. The DNA of the CDR3 is TGTGCCAGCAGCCCCCCCTCGGGGGTTCCCTACAATGAGCAGTTCTTC. Using reference TRBV9 and TRBJ2-1 for the parts outside the CDR3, the full variable domain is DSGVTQTPKHLITATGQRVTLRCSPRSGDLSVYWYQQSLDQGLQFLIQYYNGEERAKGNILERFSAQQFPDLHSELNLSSLELGDSALYFCASSPPSGVPYNEQFFGPGTRLTVL.

The gene calls are TRBV4-3 and TRBJ2-3; 10 bases are a match to TRBD1. This CDR3 spans 15 amino acids. The germline CDR1 and CDR2 sequences are LGHNA and YSLEER. J lost 1 base, V lost 4 bases, and 2 bases had no gene match. The CDR3 loop reads CASSRGQGGTDTQYF. The CDR3 DNA follows: TGCGCCAGCAGCCGAGGACAGGGGGGCACAGATACGCAGTATTTT.

This sequence joins TRBV6-5 and TRBJ2-5, with a possible D match to TRBD1 (6 bases). The CDR3 spans 14 residues. The ends were cut back, 5 bases at V and 11 bases at J, with 21 bases in the middle. Germline CDR1 and CDR2: MNHEY and SVGAGI. CDR3 nucleotide sequence: TGTGCCAGCAGTCCAGACCTCAGGGGTAGGGAGCAGTACTTC. Translation: CASSPDLRGREQYF.

V and J are TRBV6-4 and TRBJ2-3, with a possible D match to TRBD1 (5 bases). Trimming removed 3 bases at V and 0 bases at J, with 10 bases between. There are 15 residues in the CDR3. Germline V CDR1 and CDR2: MRHNA, SNTAGT. As DNA, the CDR3 is TGTGCCAGCAGTGAGGGGCAGGCTAGCACAGATACGCAGTATTTT. It encodes CASSEGQASTDTQYF.

The chain joins TRBV7-2 to TRBJ2-7; 8 bases map to TRBD1. J lost 5 bases, V lost 1 base, and 7 bases had no gene match. The V gene's germline CDR1 is SGHTA and CDR2 FQGNSA. The CDR3 is 15 residues long. The CDR3 reads CASSLDRGYINEQYF. CDR3 nucleotide sequence: TGTGCCAGCAGCTTAGACAGGGGGTATATTAACGAGCAGTACTTC. Supplemented by reference TRBV7-2 and TRBJ2-7, the full variable domain reads GAGVSQSPSNKVTEKGKDVELRCDPISGHTALYWYRQSLGQGLEFLIYFQGNSAPDKSGLPSDRFSAERTGGSVSTLTIQRTQQEDSAVYLCASSLDRGYINEQYFGPGTRLTVT.

This clone was observed a handful of times. The V and J genes are TRBV6-1 and TRBJ2-1; D is uncertain. The CDR3 consists of 12 residues. V shed 4 bases and J shed 7 bases, with 8 bases lying between them. Germline V gene lookup returns CDR1 MNHNS and CDR2 SASEGT. The CDR3 nucleotides read TGTGCCAGCAGTGCTACTCGTAATGAGCAGTTCTTC. Its protein product is CASSATRNEQFF.

This rearrangement joins TRBV7-9 to TRBJ2-3; tentative D call: TRBD1 (5 bases). From germline, CDR1 is SEHNR and CDR2 FQNEAQ (reference sequence). Between the trimmed V and J ends, which lost 1 base and 2 bases, there was a span of 13 bases. The CDR3 consists of 16 residues. This chain's CDR3 is CASSLVGQEITDTQYF. In DNA, the CDR3 is TGTGCCAGCAGCTTAGTGGGGCAGGAAATCACAGATACGCAGTATTTT. The full variable domain, in which reference TRBV7-9 and TRBJ2-3 provide the parts outside the CDR3, is DTGVSQNPRHKITKRGQNVTFRCDPISEHNRLYWYRQTLGQGPEFLTYFQNEAQLEKSRLLSDRFSAERPKGSFSTLEIQRTEQGDSAMYLCASSLVGQEITDTQYFGPGTRLTVL.

The gene calls are TRBV6-5 and TRBJ2-5; 8 bases are a match to TRBD1. The trim removed 6 bases at V and 1 base at J, leaving 7 bases unmatched. There are 15 residues in the CDR3. Looked up from germline, CDR1 is MNHEY and CDR2 is SVGAGI. CDR3 DNA sequence: TGTGCCAGCAGCGAGACAGGGGCCGTCCAAGAGACCCAGTACTTC. It specifies CASSETGAVQETQYF.

This clone appeared a few times. V is TRBV6-1 and J is TRBJ1-3; perhaps TRBD1 as D (6 bases). Germline assignment: CDR1 MNHNS and CDR2 SASEGT. The CDR3 consists of 14 residues. V was cut by 2 bases and J by 10 bases, with 15 bases left in between. CDR3 DNA sequence: TGTGCCAGCAGTGAAAACTTACAGGGAAGGACCATATATTTT. It translates to CASSENLQGRTIYF.

This chain joins TRBV18 and TRBJ1-3; 8 nucleotides line up with TRBD1. This CDR3 has 15 residues. Germline lookup yields CDR1 KGHSH and CDR2 LQKENI. The trim removed 6 bases at V and 3 bases at J, leaving 7 bases unmatched. The CDR3: CASSPRTGFGNTIYF. CDR3 DNA: TGTGCCAGCTCCCCCAGGACAGGGTTTGGAAACACCATATATTTT.